The entry that follows covers one TCR beta chain sequence. This entry comes from a study of blood T cell repertoires in COVID-19. The method was immunoSEQ multiplex PCR; TCRdb's version includes in-frame clones alone and lacks a portion of them. The data show about 210,000 clones, over 75% seen once. The sequenced sample was PBMCs or T cells enriched from blood (not recorded which). This receptor was obtained from a man aged 30 to 39 with acute COVID-19.

CDR3 DNA: TGTGCCAGCAGCCAAGGCGGGCGGGGATATAGGTACGAGCAGTACTTC. Translation gives CASSQGGRGYRYEQYF. V is TRBV3-1 (or the pseudogene TRBV3-2) and J is TRBJ2-7, with a weak D call TRBD2 (6 bases). V lost 1 base and J lost 4, with 17 bases in between. The CDR3 totals 16 residues. Germline CDR1 reads LGHDT; CDR2 reads YNNKEL (reference sequence).